The present T cell receptor beta chain was sequenced within a study of T cells in Graves' hyperthyroidism and ophthalmopathy. Study-wide context: Any treatment followed the collection of peripheral blood at initial diagnosis.

Germline V CDR1 and CDR2: LGHDT, YNNKEL (reference sequence). The CDR3 has 18 residues. Study observations and caveats: In the analysis, a 13 V-J model separated ophthalmopathy from stable hyperthyroidism. Clonotypes that were expanded in thyroid above 0.001 mostly appeared in blood too. The model foresaw ophthalmopathy a median roughly 6 months prior to onset.

The TCR beta CDR3 regions underwent amplification using RNA transcripts as the source. HTBI primers were employed in a first-round RT-PCR of the TCR CDR3. One entry per CDR3 protein results from TCRdb running MiXCR on the multiplex PCR reads. The data hold a few hundred thousand distinct CDR3 sequences, with around a sixth observed a single time. To note about this clonotype: Its specificity is not known. Its ends do not fully match the called genes, so a read error is possible.

The chain joins TRBV3-1 to TRBJ1-5, with 7 bases identical to TRBD1. The sample consisted of blood. This sequence was found in a man aged 18 to 30 with Graves' ophthalmopathy. The CDR3 DNA follows: TGTGCCAGCACCCAATTCTTTCAAGGGACAGTAAGCAATCAGCCCCAGCATTTT. It yields the protein CASTQFFQGTVSNQPQHF. The complete variable domain, with remaining parts taken from reference TRBV3-1 and TRBJ1-5, reads DTAVSQTPKYLVTQMGNDKSIKCEQNLGHDTMYWYKQDSKKFLKIMFSYNNKELIINETVPNRFSPKSPDKAHLNLHINSLELGDSAVYFCASTQFFQGTVSNQPQHFGDGTRLSIL.